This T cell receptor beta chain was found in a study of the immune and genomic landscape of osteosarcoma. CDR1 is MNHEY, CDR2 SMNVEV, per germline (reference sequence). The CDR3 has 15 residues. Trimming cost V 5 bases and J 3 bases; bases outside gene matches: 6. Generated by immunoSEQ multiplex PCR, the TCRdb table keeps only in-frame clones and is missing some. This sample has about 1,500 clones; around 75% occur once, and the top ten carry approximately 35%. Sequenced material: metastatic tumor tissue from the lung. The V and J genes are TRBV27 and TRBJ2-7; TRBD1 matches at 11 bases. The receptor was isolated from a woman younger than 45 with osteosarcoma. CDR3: CASSKGQGGNYEQYF. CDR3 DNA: TGTGCCAGCAGTAAGGGACAGGGGGGGAACTACGAGCAGTACTTC.